Below, one T cell receptor (beta chain) is given with its context. Trimming left V 4 bases short and J 0 bases short, with 19 bases between. Germline V gene lookup returns CDR1 SGHRS and CDR2 YFSETQ. The CDR3 runs 17 residues. TCRdb's table, derived via immunoSEQ multiplex PCR, lists solely in-frame clones and lacks some. The sample lists over 70,000 clones; 75% to 85% were seen once. The data originate from a study of T cell clones after liver transplantation. Sample: CD4+ T cells from blood, taken 12 months after liver transplant. The chain couples TRBV5-1 to TRBJ1-1, with a tentative D call TRBD1 (6 bases). The TCR originated in a human patient who received a liver transplant. Some T cells here may be from the graft donor. CDR3 region: CASSPRTGHVMNTEAFF. CDR3 bases: TGCGCCAGCAGCCCTCGAACGGGACACGTCATGAACACTGAAGCTTTCTTT.